These 8 T cell receptor beta chains originate from one sample sequenced in a study of CD8 T cells in Susac syndrome. It was with random hexamers that roughly 0.5 to 1 ug RNA was reverse transcribed. TCRdb itself ran the immunoSEQ multiplex PCR reads through MiXCR, one entry per CDR3 protein. Of about 52,000 distinct CDR3 sequences in the sample, roughly 93% were seen once. Sequenced input: CD8+ T cells from PBMCs. Every receptor here comes from a human donor with multiple sclerosis.

This clonotype came up once. The rearrangement joins TRBV5-1 to TRBJ1-4; TRBD1 aligns across 7 bases. V shed 2 bases and J 4 bases; nucleotides not matched to a gene: 5. The CDR3 contains 15 residues. Germline lookup yields CDR1 SGHRS and CDR2 YFSETQ. The DNA of the CDR3 is TGCGCCAGCAGCTTTGGGGACAGACATAATGAAAAACTGTTTTTT. This sequence encodes CASSFGDRHNEKLFF.

This clonotype was seen once. V gene TRBV2 combines with J gene TRBJ1-2; no clear D gene. Germline CDR1 reads SNHLY; CDR2 reads FYNNEI. V shed 7 bases and J shed 7 bases, with 13 bases lying between them. The CDR3 contains 12 residues. CDR3 amino acids: CASTGSGPGYTF. Written as DNA, the CDR3 is TGTGCCAGCACGGGTTCGGGTCCTGGCTACACCTTC.

This rearrangement joins TRBV20-1 to TRBJ1-6; 10 nucleotides line up with TRBD1. V gave up 1 base and J gave up 9 bases; unmatched junction bases: 12. The CDR3 runs 17 residues. Germline V lookup: CDR1 DFQATT, CDR2 SNEGSKA (reference sequence). The CDR3 DNA reads as TGCAGTGCTAGAGCACGGTTCGCCGGGACAGGGGCTTCACCCCTCCACTTT. Translation gives CSARARFAGTGASPLHF.

The chain combines TRBV2 with TRBJ2-3, with a weak D call TRBD1 (6 bases). This CDR3 has 14 amino acids. Germline-derived CDR1 and CDR2 are SNHLY and FYNNEI. Trimming stripped 8 bases from V and 0 bases from J, with 12 bases between. DNA for the CDR3: TGTGCCAGCTTTGGACAGACTAGCACAGATACGCAGTATTTT. Its translation is CASFGQTSTDTQYF.

This chain links TRBV7-2 with TRBJ2-7; D gene uncertain. The V gene lost 1 base and the J gene lost 3 bases, with 19 bases spanning the gap. The CDR3 spans 17 residues. Germline values: CDR1 SGHTA, CDR2 FQGNSA. This CDR3 is CASSLVTLWNVGYEQYF. Written as DNA, the CDR3 is TGTGCCAGCAGCTTAGTTACCCTCTGGAACGTCGGCTACGAGCAGTACTTC. The whole variable domain, filled in from reference TRBV7-2 and TRBJ2-7, reads GAGVSQSPSNKVTEKGKDVELRCDPISGHTALYWYRQSLGQGLEFLIYFQGNSAPDKSGLPSDRFSAERTGGSVSTLTIQRTQQEDSAVYLCASSLVTLWNVGYEQYFGPGTRLTVT.

V usage is TRBV6-2 or TRBV6-3 and J usage is TRBJ1-1; D remains ambiguous. Trimming shortened V by 6 bases and J by 7 bases, and 15 bases separated the two germline ends. There are 13 residues in the CDR3. The V gene's germline CDR1 is MNHEY and CDR2 SVGEGT. DNA of the CDR3: TGTGCCAGCAGCTCCCAGTGGGCGGGTGAAGCTTTCTTT. This encodes CASSSQWAGEAFF.

This rearrangement joins TRBV5-1 to TRBJ1-4; D is ambiguous. The CDR3 contains 16 residues. The germline V gene encodes CDR1 SGHRS and CDR2 YFSETQ. V lost 2 bases and J lost 0, with 11 bases in between. This CDR3 is CASSFSSGSTNEKLFF. The CDR3 DNA follows: TGCGCCAGCAGCTTTTCCTCGGGTTCAACTAATGAAAAACTGTTTTTT. The full variable domain, its missing parts supplied by reference TRBV5-1 and TRBJ1-4, is KAGVTQTPRYLIKTRGQQVTLSCSPISGHRSVSWYQQTPGQGLQFLFEYFSETQRNKGNFPGRFSGRQFSNSRSEMNVSTLELGDSALYLCASSFSSGSTNEKLFFGSGTQLSVL.

The chain links TRBV27 to TRBJ1-2; no reliable D call. V dropped 5 bases and J dropped 2 bases, with 12 bases sitting between them. The CDR3 consists of 14 residues. The V gene's germline CDR1 is MNHEY and CDR2 SMNVEV (reference sequence). DNA of the CDR3: TGTGCCAGCAGTCCTGGGTGGGCAAACTATGGCTACACCTTC. Its translation: CASSPGWANYGYTF.